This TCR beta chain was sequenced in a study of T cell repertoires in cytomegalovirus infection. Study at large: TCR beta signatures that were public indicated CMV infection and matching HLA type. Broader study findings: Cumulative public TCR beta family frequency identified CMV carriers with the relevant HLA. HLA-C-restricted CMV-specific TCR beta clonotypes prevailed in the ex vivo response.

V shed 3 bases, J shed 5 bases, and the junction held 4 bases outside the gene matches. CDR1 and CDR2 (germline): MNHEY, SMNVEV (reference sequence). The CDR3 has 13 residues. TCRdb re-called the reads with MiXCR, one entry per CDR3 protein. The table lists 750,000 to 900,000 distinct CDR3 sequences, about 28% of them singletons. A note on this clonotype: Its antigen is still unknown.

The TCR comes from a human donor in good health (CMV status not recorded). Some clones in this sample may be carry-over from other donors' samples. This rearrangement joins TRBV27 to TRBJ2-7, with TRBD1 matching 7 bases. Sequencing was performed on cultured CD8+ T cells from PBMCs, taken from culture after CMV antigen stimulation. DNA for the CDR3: TGTGCCAGCAGTTTCGGGACAGTGGACGAGCAGTACTTC. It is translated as CASSFGTVDEQYF.